This is a list of T cell receptor beta chains from one sample in a study of CD8 T cells in ankylosing spondylitis. TCRdb independently ran MiXCR on the 5' RACE reads; one entry per CDR3 protein. This sample has over 450,000 distinct CDR3 sequences, with roughly an eighth found just once. The sample comprised blood, either unsorted or a sorted T cell fraction (not recorded which). These receptors were obtained from a male donor with ankylosing spondylitis. The CDR3 runs from the conserved cysteine through the conserved F or W. Fields, in order: clone size, V gene, CDR3 protein. Rows may omit the clone size; those that give it use once, few, many or a size class.

size: -; V: TRBV24-1; CDR3: CATSDLKGRGTGELFF
size: -; V: TRBV7-2; CDR3: CASSFYSGRGEEQFF
size: -; V: TRBV11-2; CDR3: CASSPGWGGTDTQYF
size: few; V: TRBV24-1; CDR3: CATSASGLNTEAFF
size: few; V: TRBV5-1; CDR3: CASTRDSYSYNEQFF
size: few; V: TRBV11-2; CDR3: CASSLGASGKYNEQFF
size: many; V: TRBV5-1; CDR3: CASSSRSGGYNEQFF
size: few; V: TRBV5-1; CDR3: CASSLAPAANEQFF
size: many; V: TRBV6-1; CDR3: CASSPPGVNQPQHF
size: -; V: TRBV6-5; CDR3: CASSYSSMRGANVLTF
size: many; V: TRBV24-1; CDR3: CATSDFTTGNQETQYF
size: few; V: TRBV24-1; CDR3: CATSDGPGATNEKLFF
size: few; V: TRBV20-1; CDR3: CSAIRPVGTSGRKRLGNEQFF
size: many; V: TRBV20-1; CDR3: CSATGSINTEAFF
size: many; V: TRBV5-1; CDR3: CASSLVSNEQFF
size: -; V: TRBV30; CDR3: CACHMDLGVNEKLFF
size: few; V: TRBV7-2; CDR3: CASSLVNGGGTEAFF
size: -; V: TRBV14; CDR3: CASTPDFQGASYGYTF
size: many; V: TRBV20-1; CDR3: CSARDPAGGYNEQFF
size: -; V: TRBV6-1; CDR3: CASSRGGLGADTQYF
size: -; V: TRBV12-3/TRBV12-4; CDR3: CASSLKRTGGDGYTF
size: -; V: TRBV2; CDR3: CASSDHTGYGELFF
size: -; V: TRBV6-1; CDR3: CASSEERYEQYF
size: few; V: TRBV4-2; CDR3: CASSPYDRAGETQYF
size: few; V: TRBV27; CDR3: CASSKNPQGVSYEQYF
size: -; V: TRBV9; CDR3: CASSVDRSNSPLHF
size: -; V: TRBV29-1; CDR3: CSVEERGITEAFF
size: -; V: TRBV2; CDR3: CASRASGLFRTDTQYF
size: -; V: TRBV5-1; CDR3: CASSSRTSSTTGELFF
size: -; V: TRBV5-1; CDR3: CASSLGQGGGTQYF
size: few; V: TRBV27; CDR3: CASSARLAGVETQYF
size: few; V: TRBV7-6; CDR3: CASSLGQGTDEQFF
size: few; V: TRBV12-3/TRBV12-4; CDR3: CASSSRMGRNYGYTF
size: -; V: TRBV7-8; CDR3: CASSPAVVSNEQFF
size: many; V: TRBV20-1; CDR3: CSARDIARGQFF
size: -; V: TRBV7-9; CDR3: CASSYAQDTQYF